The 24 T cell receptor beta chains presented below share a single source sample, sequenced in a study of identical twins. TCRdb redid the calling of the 5' RACE reads with MiXCR, one entry per CDR3 protein. The table shows 1.5 million to 2 million distinct CDR3 sequences, with 25% to 35% occurring only once. Sequencing was carried out using cord blood. The origin of the receptors is a newborn girl in good health.

The CDR3 region is CASSNLEVRTSRNIQYF. CDR3 DNA: TGTGCCAGCAGCAATTTAGAGGTAAGGACTAGCAGGAACATTCAGTACTTC. The J gene is TRBJ2-4, the V gene TRBV21-1; TRBD2, as called in the table, went unchecked against the DNA. TRBV21-1 is flagged as a pseudogene. The CDR3 consists of 17 residues.

The chain uses TRBV6-5 and TRBJ2-4; TRBD2 might be the D (5 bases). CDR3 length: 14 amino acids. V was trimmed by 0 bases and J by 6 bases, leaving 9 bases between them. Per the germline V gene, CDR1 is MNHEY and CDR2 is SVGAGI. The CDR3 nucleotides read TGTGCCAGCAGTTACTCTGGAGCGGCAAACATTCAGTACTTC. Translation: CASSYSGAANIQYF.

Only a few counts were recorded for this clonotype. The rearrangement links TRBV5-1 to TRBJ2-3; 11 bases are shared with TRBD2. The ends lost 0 bases at V and 5 bases at J; junction bases unmatched: 5. There are 16 residues in the CDR3. The germline V gene encodes CDR1 SGHRS and CDR2 YFSETQ. DNA for the CDR3: TGCGCCAGCAGCTTGGGACTAGCGGGGTCTAAAGATACGCAGTATTTT. Its protein product is CASSLGLAGSKDTQYF.

V is TRBV7-2 and J is TRBJ2-1; no firm D call. V lost 3 bases and J 10 bases, leaving 10 bases between the germline ends. The CDR3 is made up of 12 amino acids. Germline CDR1 SGHTA, CDR2 FQGNSA. The DNA of the CDR3 is TGTGCCAGCAGCTTTAAGTTCGAAGAGCAGTTCTTC. Its translation: CASSFKFEEQFF.

The rearrangement uses TRBV6-1 and TRBJ2-1; a weak D match, TRBD2 (6 bases). Germline CDR1 is MNHNS and CDR2 is SASEGT. The length of the CDR3 is 14 residues. Trimming cost V 3 bases and J 6 bases, with 12 bases left between them. For the CDR3, the DNA is TGTGCCAGCAGTGATGCGGGACTGAGCAATGAGCAGTTCTTC. Protein: CASSDAGLSNEQFF.

The V call is TRBV7-9, the J call TRBJ2-5, with 11 bases lining up with TRBD2. The DNA matches TRBJ2-7 better at its end, which makes the J call doubtful. In germline, CDR1 is SEHNR, CDR2 FQNEAQ (reference sequence). The CDR3 has 19 amino acids. The chain's CDR3 is CASSFRVPPSGRRRGEQYF. CDR3 DNA: TGTGCCAGCAGCTTCCGGGTTCCCCCTAGCGGGAGGAGACGGGGCGAGCAGTACTTC.

The chain employs TRBV20-1 and TRBJ2-7; D remains unclear. The CDR3 is 12 amino acids. Germline CDR1 reads DFQATT; CDR2 reads SNEGSKA (reference sequence). Trimming shortened V by 3 bases and J by 0 bases, and 6 bases separated the two germline ends. For the CDR3, the DNA is TGCAGTGCTAGGACGCACTCCTACGAGCAGTACTTC. Translating it yields CSARTHSYEQYF.

This clonotype turned up a few times. The chain couples TRBV7-9 to TRBJ1-1; tentative D call: TRBD1 (5 bases). Trimming stripped 8 bases from V and 3 bases from J, with 22 bases between. The CDR3 has 16 residues. CDR1 is SEHNR, CDR2 FQNEAQ, per germline (reference sequence). The CDR3 loop is CASPSRPNLGDTEAFF. The DNA for the CDR3 is TGTGCCAGCCCCTCGAGACCCAATCTGGGGGACACTGAAGCTTTCTTT.

The gene calls are TRBV10-3 and TRBJ2-7; D is uncertain. This CDR3 has 16 residues. V lost 5 bases and J 7 bases, leaving 24 bases between the germline ends. The germline gives CDR1 ENHRY, CDR2 SYGVKD. In DNA, the CDR3 is TGTGCCATCAGTAAACCTTTACGGGCTGGCGACAATGAGCAGTACTTC. Translation: CAISKPLRAGDNEQYF.

The V call is TRBV10-3, the J call TRBJ2-1, with D perhaps TRBD1 or TRBD2 (6 bases each). The closer fit of TRBJ2-7 to the DNA end suggests the J call may be wrong. Germline CDR1 reads ENHRY; CDR2 reads SYGVKD. This CDR3 has 15 amino acids. The DNA of the CDR3 is TGTGCCATCGGCTTGAGGGGGGCGGAGAACAATGAGCAGTACTTC. This codes for CAIGLRGAENNEQYF.

The genes are TRBV5-1 and TRBJ1-5, with TRBD1 as a possible D gene (5 bases). V lost 4 bases to trimming and J lost 3 bases, with 14 bases between them. This CDR3 contains 15 residues. From germline, CDR1 is SGHRS and CDR2 YFSETQ. The CDR3 loop reads CASSKMAGSNQPQHF. The CDR3 DNA reads TGCGCCAGCAGCAAGATGGCAGGGTCCAATCAGCCCCAGCATTTT.

V and J are TRBV4-1 and TRBJ2-1; 8 bases line up with TRBD2. The germline V gene encodes CDR1 MGHRA and CDR2 YSYEKL. The CDR3 length is 17 residues. V shed 0 bases, J shed 4 bases, and the junction held 8 bases outside the gene matches. Here the CDR3 reads CASSQDGAGGLYNEQFF. The DNA of the CDR3 is TGCGCCAGCAGCCAAGATGGGGCGGGGGGTTTATACAATGAGCAGTTCTTC.

On this clonotype itself: Possible read error: a much larger clone is one base away. The chain carries TRBV10-3 and TRBJ2-5; 10 bases are shared with TRBD1. The germline V gene has CDR1 ENHRY and CDR2 SYGVKD. Trimming cost V 5 bases and J 2 bases; bases outside gene matches: 2. The CDR3 has 14 amino acids. The CDR3 here is CAISKDRGQETQYF. DNA of the CDR3: TGTGCCATCAGTAAGGACAGGGGGCAAGAGACCCAGTACTTC.

V and J are TRBV20-1 and TRBJ2-5; no firm D call. CDR3 size: 13 residues. CDR1 DFQATT and CDR2 SNEGSKA come from the germline V gene (reference sequence). V dropped 2 bases and J dropped 1 base, with 8 bases sitting between them. In DNA form, the CDR3 reads TGCAGTGCTAGACCCCGAGTCCAAGAGACCCAGTACTTC. Residues: CSARPRVQETQYF.

This chain links TRBV2 with TRBJ2-7; tentatively, D is TRBD1 or TRBD2 (5 bases each). TRBJ2-5 explains the end of the DNA better; the J call may be wrong. CDR1 is SNHLY and CDR2 is FYNNEI in the germline V gene. This CDR3 spans 15 amino acids. The CDR3 here is CASSEFPGRRETQYF. CDR3 sequence (DNA): TGTGCCAGCAGTGAATTTCCGGGGCGTCGAGAGACCCAGTACTTC.

CDR3 amino acids: CSASSLAGFTDTQYF. CDR3 sequence (DNA): TGCAGTGCTAGTTCCCTAGCGGGTTTCACAGATACGCAGTATTTT. The chain recombines TRBV20-1 with TRBJ2-3; 8 nucleotides align to TRBD2. CDR1 and CDR2 from the germline V gene are DFQATT and SNEGSKA (reference sequence). The CDR3 sequence is 15 residues long. The trim removed 3 bases at V and 2 bases at J, leaving 7 bases unmatched.

In its sample, this clonotype was seen a few times. The genes are TRBV29-1 and TRBJ2-7; 9 bases line up with TRBD2. Germline CDR1 reads SQVTM; CDR2 reads ANQGSEA. The V and J ends lost 4 bases and 3 bases, in that order; junction bases with no gene match: 10. This CDR3 spans 15 amino acids. CDR3 region: CSVVSGREGRYEQYF. The CDR3, as DNA: TGCAGCGTTGTTAGTGGGCGGGAGGGCCGCTACGAGCAGTACTTC.

The V and J genes are TRBV3-1 and TRBJ2-3; 8 nucleotides agree with TRBD2. This CDR3 comprises 17 residues. After removal of 2 bases from V and 5 bases from J, the junction contained 12 bases not matched to a gene. Germline V gene data show CDR1 as LGHDT and CDR2 as YNNKEL (reference sequence). DNA for the CDR3: TGTGCCAGCAGCCAAAGGAGGGGTAGCGGGGTTGGAGATACGCAGTATTTT. This codes for CASSQRRGSGVGDTQYF.

At least ten counts were recorded for this clonotype. This sequence joins TRBV9 and TRBJ2-3; 10 nucleotides align to TRBD2. The CDR3 contains 17 residues. The germline CDR1 and CDR2 sequences are SGDLS and YYNGEE. Losses at the gene ends were 0 bases for V and 3 bases for J; bases not matched to a gene: 7. For the CDR3, the DNA is TGTGCCAGCAGCGTAGATCCAGCGGGGGGGCTAACAGATACGCAGTATTTT. It encodes CASSVDPAGGLTDTQYF. The complete variable domain, with remaining parts taken from reference TRBV9 and TRBJ2-3, reads DSGVTQTPKHLITATGQRVTLRCSPRSGDLSVYWYQQSLDQGLQFLIQYYNGEERAKGNILERFSAQQFPDLHSELNLSSLELGDSALYFCASSVDPAGGLTDTQYFGPGTRLTVL.

This chain links TRBV20-1 with TRBJ2-4; 12 bases align to TRBD1. Germline V gene lookup returns CDR1 DFQATT and CDR2 SNEGSKA (reference sequence). V was clipped by 5 bases and J by 6 bases; unmatched bases: 5. The CDR3 sequence is 14 residues long. CDR3 in amino acids: CSAWDRGLGNIQYF. The CDR3 DNA reads TGCAGTGCTTGGGACAGGGGGCTAGGAAACATTCAGTACTTC.

V and J are TRBV10-3 and TRBJ2-5; perhaps TRBD1 as D (6 bases). The CDR3 loop spans 13 amino acids. Trimming removed 9 bases at V and 0 bases at J, with 11 bases between. In germline, CDR1 is ENHRY, CDR2 SYGVKD. The CDR3 sequence is CAIRQANQETQYF. CDR3 DNA: TGTGCCATTCGACAGGCGAACCAAGAGACCCAGTACTTC.

This clonotype appeared a few times. This chain joins TRBV10-3 and TRBJ1-1; TRBD1 might be the D (5 bases). The CDR3 is made up of 15 amino acids. V lost 4 bases, J lost 4 bases, and 16 bases lay in between. Per the germline V gene, CDR1 is ENHRY and CDR2 is SYGVKD. The CDR3 DNA sequence: TGTGCCATCAGTGTGGAGGGGCTGGGGAGCACTGAAGCTTTCTTT. Protein: CAISVEGLGSTEAFF.

V is TRBV6-1 and J is TRBJ2-1; D is perhaps TRBD2 (5 bases). The germline CDR1 and CDR2 sequences are MNHNS and SASEGT. The V end was cut by 1 base, the J end by 1 base, with 11 bases between. The CDR3 sequence is 16 residues long. The CDR3 DNA follows: TGTGCCAGCAGTGAAGGATCGGGGAAGTCCTACAATGAGCAGTTCTTC. Its protein product is CASSEGSGKSYNEQFF.

In DNA, the CDR3 is TGCAGCGTTCCCCGGAGGACAGGGGCGAACACTGAAGCTTTCTTT. This sequence encodes CSVPRRTGANTEAFF. V gene TRBV29-1 combines with J gene TRBJ1-1; 9 bases line up with TRBD1. The CDR3 totals 15 residues. The ends lost 5 bases at V and 1 base at J; junction bases unmatched: 8. The germline V gene encodes CDR1 SQVTM and CDR2 ANQGSEA.